These 15 T cell receptor beta chains came from one sample sequenced in a study of control samples from healthy donors and cancer patients. Produced via immunoSEQ multiplex PCR; TCRdb's table is partial and in-frame only. The data hold roughly 130,000 clones, with about 93% observed a single time. Sequencing was done on a sample of blood. The receptors here all came from a man aged 18 to 30 in good health.

This chain uses TRBV28 with TRBJ1-4; possibly TRBD1 for D (6 bases). Germline CDR1 MDHEN, CDR2 SYDVKM. Trimming cost V 7 bases and J 5 bases, with 17 bases left between them. The CDR3 extends over 15 amino acids. The CDR3 DNA reads TGTGCCAGCATCTGGGGGCGGCCAGGGAATGAAAAACTGTTTTTT. Translated, it gives CASIWGRPGNEKLFF.

This chain links TRBV5-4 with TRBJ2-7; D is unclear. Germline CDR1 and CDR2: SGHNT and YYREEE (reference sequence). Trimming took off 0 bases at V and 6 bases at J, with 7 bases between the two ends. The CDR3 loop spans 12 amino acids. The CDR3 protein is CASSLGSGEQYF. CDR3 nucleotide sequence: TGTGCCAGCAGCTTGGGATCGGGCGAGCAGTACTTC.

CDR3 DNA: TGTGCCAGCTCATCCGACAGGGCTACAAATCAGCCCCAGCATTTT. Protein: CASSSDRATNQPQHF. The chain couples TRBV18 to TRBJ1-5; TRBD1 matches at 7 bases. Germline V lookup: CDR1 KGHSH, CDR2 LQKENI. The CDR3 is 15 residues long. Germline trimming cut 5 bases from V and 4 bases from J; bases unmatched to any gene: 8.

V gene TRBV4-2 combines with J gene TRBJ1-2, with D possibly being TRBD1 (5 bases). V lost 3 bases and J lost 8, with 19 bases in between. In germline, CDR1 is LGHNA, CDR2 YNFKEQ. This CDR3 is 15 amino acids long. CDR3 residues: CASSQEIGGARGYTF. CDR3 nucleotides: TGTGCCAGCAGCCAGGAAATTGGAGGGGCGCGGGGCTACACCTTC.

The chain carries TRBV11-1 and TRBJ1-2, with a tentative D call TRBD1 (5 bases). Germline V gene lookup returns CDR1 SGHAT and CDR2 FQDESV (reference sequence). The V gene lost 2 bases and the J gene lost 1 base, with 8 bases spanning the gap. This CDR3 is built from 14 residues. This CDR3 is CASSLNRFNYGYTF. CDR3 nucleotide sequence: TGTGCCAGCAGCTTAAACAGGTTTAACTATGGCTACACCTTC. Complete variable domain (other parts from reference TRBV11-1 and TRBJ1-2): EAEVAQSPRYKITEKSQAVAFWCDPISGHATLYWYRQILGQGPELLVQFQDESVVDDSQLPKDRFSAERLKGVDSTLKIQPAELGDSAMYLCASSLNRFNYGYTFGSGTRLTVV.

The chain uses TRBV27 and TRBJ2-3, with 7 bases lining up with TRBD1. V dropped 5 bases and J dropped 1; count of bases not matched to a gene: 12. There are 17 residues in the CDR3. The germline V gene has CDR1 MNHEY and CDR2 SMNVEV (reference sequence). The CDR3 loop is CASSDLGTEVRTDTQYF. The CDR3 DNA is TGTGCCAGCAGTGACCTCGGGACAGAAGTGCGCACAGATACGCAGTATTTT.

The rearrangement links TRBV24-1 to TRBJ2-3; no clear D gene. Germline lookup yields CDR1 KGHDR and CDR2 SFDVKD. This CDR3 has 14 amino acids. Trimming cost V 4 bases and J 6 bases, with 13 bases left between them. The CDR3 spells CATSDPGPTDTQYF. CDR3 bases: TGTGCCACCAGTGACCCGGGCCCAACGGATACGCAGTATTTT.

The chain joins TRBV18 to TRBJ2-1; the match to TRBD1 covers 9 bases. Germline CDR1 KGHSH, CDR2 LQKENI. The CDR3 loop spans 22 amino acids. Germline trimming cut 1 base from V and 0 bases from J; bases unmatched to any gene: 19. The CDR3 DNA is TGTGCCAGCTCACCACTGTCCCTCCGGACAGGGGCTGCACTCAGCTCCTACAATGAGCAGTTCTTC. This gives the protein CASSPLSLRTGAALSSYNEQFF.

The chain couples TRBV9 to TRBJ1-1; D gene ambiguous. The V gene's germline CDR1 is SGDLS and CDR2 YYNGEE. V lost 0 bases and J lost 1, with 7 bases in between. The CDR3 totals 14 residues. The CDR3 DNA follows: TGTGCCAGCAGCGTAGGTCTCTCGAACACTGAAGCTTTCTTT. This encodes CASSVGLSNTEAFF.

The rearrangement links TRBV12-3 or TRBV12-4 to TRBJ1-1; D remains unclear. The CDR3 covers 12 residues. V lost 3 bases and J 6 bases, leaving 8 bases between the germline ends. CDR3 sequence: CASSFDGAEAFF. In DNA, the CDR3 is TGTGCCAGCAGTTTTGACGGGGCTGAAGCTTTCTTT.

V gene TRBV19 combines with J gene TRBJ2-6, with D perhaps TRBD1 (5 bases). The CDR3 has 13 residues. V was clipped by 10 bases and J by 4 bases, with 11 bases between them. In germline, CDR1 is LNHDA, CDR2 SQIVND (reference sequence). CDR3 sequence: CATRVSGANVLTF. The CDR3, as DNA: TGTGCCACCAGGGTTTCCGGGGCCAACGTCCTGACTTTC.

CDR3 sequence: CATPGGRYNYGYTF. CDR3 sequence (DNA): TGTGCCACCCCCGGGGGCCGCTACAACTATGGCTACACCTTC. This chain links TRBV24-1 with TRBJ1-2, with TRBD1 as a possible D gene (6 bases). Trimming cost V 9 bases and J 2 bases, with 15 bases left between them. Germline-derived CDR1 and CDR2 are KGHDR and SFDVKD. The CDR3 is 14 residues long.

The genes are TRBV28 and TRBJ2-5; D uncertain. Trimming removed 5 bases at V and 4 bases at J, with 5 bases between. This CDR3 has 11 amino acids. CDR1 and CDR2 (germline): MDHEN, SYDVKM. CDR3: CASSRRETQYF. The CDR3 region has the DNA TGTGCCAGCAGTAGACGAGAGACCCAGTACTTC.

The chain joins TRBV30 to TRBJ2-1; 9 bases match TRBD2. The CDR3 consists of 18 residues. Trimming removed 1 base from V and 1 base from J; junction bases left unmatched: 11. Germline-derived CDR1 and CDR2 are GTSNPN and SVGIG (reference sequence). This CDR3 is CAWSGARGSGSSYNEQFF. The DNA of the CDR3 is TGTGCCTGGAGTGGCGCCAGGGGTAGCGGGAGTTCCTACAATGAGCAGTTCTTC.

V is TRBV19 and J is TRBJ1-5; 9 bases are a match to TRBD1. The trim removed 5 bases at V and 6 bases at J, leaving 8 bases unmatched. The germline CDR1 and CDR2 sequences are LNHDA and SQIVND (reference sequence). The CDR3 has 15 amino acids. CDR3 amino acids: CASSDTGTGSQPQHF. The CDR3 bases are TGTGCCAGTAGTGACACCGGGACAGGGAGTCAGCCCCAGCATTTT.